The rows below give T cell receptor beta chains drawn from one sample of a study of cytomegalovirus exposure and HLA in healthy donors. The method was immunoSEQ multiplex PCR; TCRdb's version includes in-frame clones alone and lacks a portion of them. The sample contains tens of thousands of clones, roughly 63% of which appear only once. The sequenced sample consisted of PBMCs. The receptor set was obtained from a boy under 18 in good health and CMV-seropositive. The CDR3 runs from the conserved cysteine through the conserved F or W. Each record gives: J gene, D gene, clone size, V gene, CDR3 length, CDR3 protein, CDR3 DNA. D genes are given only for firm matches. The size entry is marked missing in some rows and otherwise reads once, few, many or a size class.

J gene: TRBJ1-4; D gene: TRBD1; clone size: few; V gene: TRBV19; CDR3 length: 17; CDR3 protein: CASSPQIGGTGTEKLFF; CDR3 DNA: TGTGCCAGTAGTCCCCAAATAGGAGGGACAGGGACTGAAAAACTGTTTTTT
J gene: TRBJ2-1; D gene: TRBD1; clone size: few; V gene: TRBV30; CDR3 length: 16; CDR3 protein: CAWSVLRGQGNNEQFF; CDR3 DNA: TGTGCCTGGAGTGTACTTAGGGGACAGGGTAACAATGAGCAGTTCTTC
J gene: TRBJ2-7; D gene: NA; clone size: NA; V gene: TRBV5-6; CDR3 length: 17; CDR3 protein: CASSLESGGRNFYEQYF; CDR3 DNA: TGTGCCAGCAGCTTGGAGTCCGGGGGGCGGAACTTTTACGAGCAGTACTTC
J gene: TRBJ1-5; D gene: NA; clone size: NA; V gene: TRBV4-3; CDR3 length: 15; CDR3 protein: CASSRNREGNQPQHF; CDR3 DNA: TGCGCCAGCAGCCGCAACAGGGAGGGTAATCAGCCCCAGCATTTT
J gene: TRBJ1-5; D gene: TRBD1; clone size: NA; V gene: TRBV6-6; CDR3 length: 14; CDR3 protein: CASSYRQGDQPQHF; CDR3 DNA: TGTGCCAGCAGTTACCGACAGGGCGATCAGCCCCAGCATTTT
J gene: TRBJ2-7; D gene: TRBD1; clone size: NA; V gene: TRBV2; CDR3 length: 14; CDR3 protein: CASRVQGGIYEQYF; CDR3 DNA: TGTGCCAGCAGAGTACAGGGGGGTATTTACGAGCAGTACTTC
J gene: TRBJ2-1; D gene: TRBD2; clone size: once; V gene: TRBV7-9; CDR3 length: 13; CDR3 protein: CASSRGLVGEQFF; CDR3 DNA: TGTGCCAGCAGCCGAGGACTAGTTGGTGAGCAGTTCTTC
J gene: TRBJ2-2; D gene: TRBD2; clone size: NA; V gene: TRBV2; CDR3 length: 17; CDR3 protein: CASSEATSGWGTGELFF; CDR3 DNA: TGTGCCAGCAGTGAAGCTACTAGCGGCTGGGGTACCGGGGAGCTGTTTTTT
J gene: TRBJ1-5; D gene: NA; clone size: NA; V gene: TRBV25-1; CDR3 length: 14; CDR3 protein: CASSEQGHSQPQHF; CDR3 DNA: TGTGCCAGCAGTGAACAGGGTCATAGTCAGCCCCAGCATTTT
J gene: TRBJ1-5; D gene: NA; clone size: NA; V gene: TRBV5-8; CDR3 length: 14; CDR3 protein: CASSWGSRNQPQHF; CDR3 DNA: TGTGCCAGCAGCTGGGGCAGCCGCAATCAGCCCCAGCATTTT
J gene: TRBJ1-3; D gene: NA; clone size: NA; V gene: TRBV7-9; CDR3 length: 12; CDR3 protein: CSSSQVLGAIYF; CDR3 DNA: TGTTCCAGCAGCCAGGTTTTAGGCGCCATATATTTT
J gene: TRBJ1-2; D gene: TRBD1; clone size: NA; V gene: TRBV27; CDR3 length: 15; CDR3 protein: CASSPGQPVNYGYTF; CDR3 DNA: TGTGCCAGCAGTCCGGGACAGCCCGTTAACTATGGCTACACCTTC
J gene: TRBJ1-5; D gene: TRBD1; clone size: NA; V gene: TRBV30; CDR3 length: 17; CDR3 protein: CAWIMYWTGPFNQPQHF; CDR3 DNA: TGTGCCTGGATCATGTACTGGACAGGGCCCTTTAATCAGCCCCAGCATTTT
J gene: TRBJ2-2; D gene: TRBD1; clone size: NA; V gene: TRBV2; CDR3 length: 14; CDR3 protein: CASKPQGVTGELFF; CDR3 DNA: TGTGCCAGCAAACCTCAGGGGGTCACCGGGGAGCTGTTTTTT
J gene: TRBJ2-7; D gene: NA; clone size: NA; V gene: TRBV13; CDR3 length: 17; CDR3 protein: CASSLGRNRQRGYEQYF; CDR3 DNA: TGTGCCAGCAGCTTAGGCCGAAACCGGCAAAGAGGCTACGAGCAGTACTTC
J gene: TRBJ1-4; D gene: TRBD1; clone size: NA; V gene: TRBV2; CDR3 length: 16; CDR3 protein: CASSTNLGQANLRLFF; CDR3 DNA: TGTGCCAGCAGTACAAATTTGGGACAGGCGAACCTAAGACTGTTTTTT
J gene: TRBJ2-2; D gene: NA; clone size: NA; V gene: TRBV27; CDR3 length: 12; CDR3 protein: CASSISTGELFF; CDR3 DNA: TGTGCCAGCAGTATCAGTACCGGGGAGCTGTTTTTT
J gene: TRBJ1-1; D gene: TRBD1; clone size: few; V gene: TRBV28; CDR3 length: 13; CDR3 protein: CAVSRDRVTEAFF; CDR3 DNA: TGTGCCGTTTCTCGGGACAGGGTTACTGAAGCTTTCTTT
J gene: TRBJ1-4; D gene: TRBD1; clone size: NA; V gene: TRBV5-1; CDR3 length: 16; CDR3 protein: CASKEGQTGSIEKLFF; CDR3 DNA: TGCGCCAGCAAGGAAGGACAGACAGGGAGCATTGAAAAACTGTTTTTT
J gene: TRBJ2-1; D gene: TRBD1; clone size: NA; V gene: TRBV7-2; CDR3 length: 16; CDR3 protein: CASSPRSDRPYNEQFF; CDR3 DNA: TGTGCCAGCAGCCCGAGATCGGACAGGCCCTACAATGAGCAGTTCTTC
J gene: TRBJ2-2; D gene: TRBD1; clone size: NA; V gene: TRBV29-1; CDR3 length: 16; CDR3 protein: CSVMDRGPGTAGELFF; CDR3 DNA: TGCAGCGTAATGGACAGGGGGCCGGGGACGGCCGGGGAGCTGTTTTTT
J gene: TRBJ2-7; D gene: NA; clone size: NA; V gene: TRBV7-2; CDR3 length: 14; CDR3 protein: CASSFRFGDYEQYF; CDR3 DNA: TGTGCCAGCAGCTTCCGGTTCGGTGACTACGAGCAGTACTTC
J gene: TRBJ1-2; D gene: TRBD1; clone size: few; V gene: TRBV5-6; CDR3 length: 14; CDR3 protein: CASSGQTGFYGYTF; CDR3 DNA: TGTGCCAGCAGCGGCCAGACAGGGTTCTATGGCTACACCTTC
J gene: TRBJ2-2; D gene: NA; clone size: once; V gene: TRBV11-3; CDR3 length: 15; CDR3 protein: CASKEGTANTGELFF; CDR3 DNA: TGTGCCAGCAAGGAGGGGACTGCGAACACCGGGGAGCTGTTTTTT
J gene: TRBJ2-7; D gene: NA; clone size: NA; V gene: TRBV7-2; CDR3 length: 12; CDR3 protein: CASSLFGDPKYF; CDR3 DNA: TGTGCCAGCAGCTTATTCGGGGATCCCAAGTACTTC
J gene: TRBJ2-7; D gene: TRBD1; clone size: few; V gene: TRBV5-1; CDR3 length: 18; CDR3 protein: CASSFTETIRDRAYEQYF; CDR3 DNA: TGCGCCAGCAGCTTTACGGAGACGATACGAGACAGGGCCTACGAGCAGTACTTC
J gene: TRBJ1-6; D gene: NA; clone size: once; V gene: TRBV5-1; CDR3 length: 16; CDR3 protein: CASSLSLQTLNSPLHF; CDR3 DNA: TGCGCCAGCAGCTTATCACTCCAGACTTTGAATTCACCCCTCCACTTT
J gene: TRBJ2-1; D gene: TRBD2; clone size: few; V gene: TRBV19; CDR3 length: 14; CDR3 protein: CASSGLREGNEQFF; CDR3 DNA: TGTGCCAGTAGTGGTTTGCGGGAGGGTAATGAGCAGTTCTTC